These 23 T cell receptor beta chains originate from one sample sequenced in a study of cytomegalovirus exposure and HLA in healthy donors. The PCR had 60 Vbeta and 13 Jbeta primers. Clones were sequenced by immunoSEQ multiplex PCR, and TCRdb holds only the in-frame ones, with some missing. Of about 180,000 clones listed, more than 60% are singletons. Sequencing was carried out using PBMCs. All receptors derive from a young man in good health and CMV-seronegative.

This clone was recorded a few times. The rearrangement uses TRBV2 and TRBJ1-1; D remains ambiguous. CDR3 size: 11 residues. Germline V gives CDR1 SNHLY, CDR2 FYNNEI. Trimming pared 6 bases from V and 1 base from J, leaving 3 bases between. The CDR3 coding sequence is TGTGCCAGCAGGGCGAACACTGAAGCTTTCTTT. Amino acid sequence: CASRANTEAFF. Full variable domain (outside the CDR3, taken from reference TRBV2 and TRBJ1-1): EPEVTQTPSHQVTQMGQEVILRCVPISNHLYFYWYRQILGQKVEFLVSFYNNEISEKSEIFDDQFSVERPDGSNFTLKIRSTKLEDSAMYFCASRANTEAFFGQGTRLTVV.

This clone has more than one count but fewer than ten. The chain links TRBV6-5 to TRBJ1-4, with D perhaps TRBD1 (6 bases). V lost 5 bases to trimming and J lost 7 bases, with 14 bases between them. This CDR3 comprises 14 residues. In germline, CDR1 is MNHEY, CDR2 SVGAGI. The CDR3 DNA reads TGTGCCAGCAGTGACACAGGGCGGAGTGAAAAACTGTTTTTT. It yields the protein CASSDTGRSEKLFF.

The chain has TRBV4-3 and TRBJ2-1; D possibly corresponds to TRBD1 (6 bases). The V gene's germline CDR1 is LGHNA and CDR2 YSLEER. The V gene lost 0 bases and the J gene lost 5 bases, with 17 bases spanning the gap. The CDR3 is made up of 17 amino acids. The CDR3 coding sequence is TGCGCCAGCAGCCAAGATAGGTGGGGAGAGGGGGACAATGAGCAGTTCTTC. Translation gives CASSQDRWGEGDNEQFF.

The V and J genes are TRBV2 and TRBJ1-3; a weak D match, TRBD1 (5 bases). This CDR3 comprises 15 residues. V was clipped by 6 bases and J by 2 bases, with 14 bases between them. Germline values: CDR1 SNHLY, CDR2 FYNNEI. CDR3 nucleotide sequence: TGTGCCAGCAGCTTCGGACAAGCCCCTGGAAACACCATATATTTT. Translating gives CASSFGQAPGNTIYF.

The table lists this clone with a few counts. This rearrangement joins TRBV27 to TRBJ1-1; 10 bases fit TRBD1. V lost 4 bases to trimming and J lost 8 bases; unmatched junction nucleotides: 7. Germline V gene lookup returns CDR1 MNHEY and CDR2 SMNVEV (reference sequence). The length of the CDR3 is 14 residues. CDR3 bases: TGTGCCAGCAGTTGGGGACAGGGGTCCCGGGAAGCTTTCTTT. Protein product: CASSWGQGSREAFF.

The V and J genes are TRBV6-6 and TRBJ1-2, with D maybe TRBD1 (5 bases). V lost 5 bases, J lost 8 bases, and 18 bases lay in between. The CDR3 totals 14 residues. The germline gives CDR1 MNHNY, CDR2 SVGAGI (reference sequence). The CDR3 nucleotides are TGTGCCAGCAGTCGACTCGGGGACTTCGTGGGCTACACCTTC. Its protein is CASSRLGDFVGYTF.

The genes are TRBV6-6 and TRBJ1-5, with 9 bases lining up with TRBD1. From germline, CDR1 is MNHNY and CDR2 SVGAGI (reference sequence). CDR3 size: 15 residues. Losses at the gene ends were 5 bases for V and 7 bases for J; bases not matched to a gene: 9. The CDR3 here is CASSQPDRGEQPQHF. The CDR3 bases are TGTGCCAGCAGTCAACCAGACAGGGGGGAACAGCCCCAGCATTTT.

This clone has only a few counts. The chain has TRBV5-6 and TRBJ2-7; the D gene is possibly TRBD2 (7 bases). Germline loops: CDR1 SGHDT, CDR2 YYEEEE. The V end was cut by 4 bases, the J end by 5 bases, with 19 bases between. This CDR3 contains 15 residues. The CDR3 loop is CASSQAGATSDEQYF. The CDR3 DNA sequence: TGTGCCAGCAGCCAGGCGGGGGCTACTAGCGACGAGCAGTACTTC. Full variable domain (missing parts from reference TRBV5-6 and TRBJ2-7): DAGVTQSPTHLIKTRGQQVTLRCSPKSGHDTVSWYQQALGQGPQFIFQYYEEEERQRGNFPDRFSGHQFPNYSSELNVNALLLGDSALYLCASSQAGATSDEQYFGPGTRLTVT.

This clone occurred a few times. The CDR3 sequence: CACRPGGETQYF. The CDR3 DNA reads as TGTGCCTGCAGGCCAGGGGGGGAGACCCAGTACTTC. V gene TRBV30 combines with J gene TRBJ2-5, with D maybe TRBD1 (7 bases). The CDR3 extends over 12 amino acids. CDR1 is GTSNPN, CDR2 SVGIG, per germline (reference sequence). Trimming took off 6 bases at V and 5 bases at J, with 13 bases between the two ends.

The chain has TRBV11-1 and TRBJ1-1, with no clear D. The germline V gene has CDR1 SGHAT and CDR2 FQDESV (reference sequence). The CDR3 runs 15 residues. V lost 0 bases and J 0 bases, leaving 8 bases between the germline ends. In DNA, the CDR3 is TGTGCCAGCAGCTTAGCTGCACAGCTGAACACTGAAGCTTTCTTT. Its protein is CASSLAAQLNTEAFF. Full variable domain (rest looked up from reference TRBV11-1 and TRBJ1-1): EAEVAQSPRYKITEKSQAVAFWCDPISGHATLYWYRQILGQGPELLVQFQDESVVDDSQLPKDRFSAERLKGVDSTLKIQPAELGDSAMYLCASSLAAQLNTEAFFGQGTRLTVV.

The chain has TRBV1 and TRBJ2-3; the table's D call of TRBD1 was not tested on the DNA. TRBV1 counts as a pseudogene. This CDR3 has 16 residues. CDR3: CTSSPLKDRCSDTQYF. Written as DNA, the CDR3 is TGCACCAGCAGCCCTCTGAAGGACAGGTGTTCAGATACGCAGTATTTT.

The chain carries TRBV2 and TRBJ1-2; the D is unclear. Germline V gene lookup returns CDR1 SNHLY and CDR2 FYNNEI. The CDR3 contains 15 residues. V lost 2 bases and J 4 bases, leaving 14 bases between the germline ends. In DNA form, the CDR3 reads TGTGCCAGCAGTGAAATTGGCAGGATGGGCTATGGCTACACCTTC. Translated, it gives CASSEIGRMGYGYTF.

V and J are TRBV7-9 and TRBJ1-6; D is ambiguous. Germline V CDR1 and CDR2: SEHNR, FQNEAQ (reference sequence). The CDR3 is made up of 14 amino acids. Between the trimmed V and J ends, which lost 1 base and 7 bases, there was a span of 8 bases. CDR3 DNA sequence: TGTGCCAGCAGCTTAGACAGCCTGAATTCACCCCTCCACTTT. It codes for CASSLDSLNSPLHF.

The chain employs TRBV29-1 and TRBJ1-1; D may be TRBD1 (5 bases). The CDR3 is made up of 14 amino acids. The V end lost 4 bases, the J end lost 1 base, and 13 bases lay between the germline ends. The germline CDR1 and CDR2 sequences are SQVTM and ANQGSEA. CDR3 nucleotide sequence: TGCAGCGTTGTTCGGACACTAAGGAACACTGAAGCTTTCTTT. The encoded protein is CSVVRTLRNTEAFF.

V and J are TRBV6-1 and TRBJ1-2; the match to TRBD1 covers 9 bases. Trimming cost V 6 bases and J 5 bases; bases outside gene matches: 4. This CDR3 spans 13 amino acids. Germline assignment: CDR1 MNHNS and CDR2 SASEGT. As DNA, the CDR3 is TGTGCCAGCAGCGCGGGACAGGGATATGGCTACACCTTC. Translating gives CASSAGQGYGYTF.

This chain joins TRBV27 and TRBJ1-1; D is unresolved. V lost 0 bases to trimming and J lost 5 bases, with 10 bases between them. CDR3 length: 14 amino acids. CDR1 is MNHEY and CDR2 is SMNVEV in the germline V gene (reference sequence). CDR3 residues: CASSLSRGGTEAFF. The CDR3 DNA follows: TGTGCCAGCAGTTTATCGCGGGGTGGGACTGAAGCTTTCTTT.

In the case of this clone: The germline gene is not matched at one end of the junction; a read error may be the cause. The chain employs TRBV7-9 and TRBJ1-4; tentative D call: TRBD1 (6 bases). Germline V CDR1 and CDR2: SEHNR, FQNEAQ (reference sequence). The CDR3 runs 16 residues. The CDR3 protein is CSSSLGPGGPNEKLFF. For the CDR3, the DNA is TGTTCCAGCAGCTTAGGACCGGGGGGCCCGAATGAAAAACTGTTTTTT.

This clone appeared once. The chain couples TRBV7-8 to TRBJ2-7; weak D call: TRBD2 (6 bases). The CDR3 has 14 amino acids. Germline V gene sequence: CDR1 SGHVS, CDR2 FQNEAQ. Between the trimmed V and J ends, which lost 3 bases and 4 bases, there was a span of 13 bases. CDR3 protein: CASSLFSGNYEQYF. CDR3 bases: TGTGCCAGCAGCTTGTTTAGCGGAAATTACGAGCAGTACTTC.

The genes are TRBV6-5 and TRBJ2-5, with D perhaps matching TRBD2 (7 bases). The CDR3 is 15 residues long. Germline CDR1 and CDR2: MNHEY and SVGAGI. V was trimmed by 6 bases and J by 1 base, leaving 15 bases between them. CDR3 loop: CASSRKGGPQETQYF. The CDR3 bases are TGTGCCAGCAGCCGTAAGGGGGGGCCCCAAGAGACCCAGTACTTC.

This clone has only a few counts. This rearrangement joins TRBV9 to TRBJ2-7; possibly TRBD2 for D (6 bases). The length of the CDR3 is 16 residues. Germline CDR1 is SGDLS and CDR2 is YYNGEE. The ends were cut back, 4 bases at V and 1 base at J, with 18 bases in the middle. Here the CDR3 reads CASSTDGTLGSYEQYF. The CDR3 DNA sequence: TGTGCCAGCAGCACCGACGGGACTCTGGGTTCCTACGAGCAGTACTTC.

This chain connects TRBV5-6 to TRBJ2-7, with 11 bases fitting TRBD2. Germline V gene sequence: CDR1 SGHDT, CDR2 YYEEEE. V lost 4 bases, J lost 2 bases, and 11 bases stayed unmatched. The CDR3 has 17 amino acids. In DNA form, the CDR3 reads TGTGCCAGCAGCGGGGGACTAGCGGTACCCCCCGCCTACGAGCAGTACTTC. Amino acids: CASSGGLAVPPAYEQYF. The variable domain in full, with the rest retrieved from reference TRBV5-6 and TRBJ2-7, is DAGVTQSPTHLIKTRGQQVTLRCSPKSGHDTVSWYQQALGQGPQFIFQYYEEEERQRGNFPDRFSGHQFPNYSSELNVNALLLGDSALYLCASSGGLAVPPAYEQYFGPGTRLTVT.

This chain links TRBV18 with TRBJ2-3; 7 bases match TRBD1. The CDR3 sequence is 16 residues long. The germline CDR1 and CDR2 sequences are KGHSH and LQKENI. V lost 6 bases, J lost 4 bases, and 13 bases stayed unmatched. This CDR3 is CASSPTPVQGSDTQYF. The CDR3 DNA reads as TGTGCCAGCTCCCCAACGCCCGTACAGGGGTCAGATACGCAGTATTTT.

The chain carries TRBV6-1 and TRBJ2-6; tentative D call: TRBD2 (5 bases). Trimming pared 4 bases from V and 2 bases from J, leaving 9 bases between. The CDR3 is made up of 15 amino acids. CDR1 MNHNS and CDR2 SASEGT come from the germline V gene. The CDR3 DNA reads TGTGCCAGCAGTGGGCTGGGAGCTGGGGCCAACGTCCTGACTTTC. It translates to CASSGLGAGANVLTF.